This is a list of T cell receptor beta chains from one sample in a study of T cell responses to AZD1222 COVID-19 vaccine. Here immunoSEQ multiplex PCR was the method, and the copy in TCRdb shows in-frame clones only, minus some. The data show 110,000 to 150,000 clones, 80% to 90% seen once. Sequencing was performed on peripheral blood, taken on day 0 of AZD1222 vaccination. These receptors originate from an adult in good health. Both conserved end residues are part of each CDR3. D genes are given only for firm matches. Clone size is not always given. Where it is, it says once, few, many or a class for expanded clones.

J gene | clone size | V gene | D gene | CDR3 protein | CDR3 DNA
TRBJ1-5 | NA | TRBV6-5 | NA | CASRGQTSNQPQHF | TGTGCCAGCAGGGGCCAGACCAGCAATCAGCCCCAGCATTTT
TRBJ1-1 | NA | TRBV5-1 | NA | CASSFGGLSQDTEAFF | TGCGCCAGCAGCTTCGGGGGACTCTCCCAGGACACTGAAGCTTTCTTT
TRBJ2-7 | few | TRBV15 | NA | CATSGPTATYEQYF | TGTGCCACCAGCGGACCGACCGCGACCTACGAGCAGTACTTC
TRBJ1-2 | NA | TRBV19 | NA | CASSMRQDIYGYTF | TGTGCCAGTAGTATGAGGCAGGACATCTATGGCTACACCTTC
TRBJ2-5 | NA | TRBV7-7 | TRBD1 | CASSIDRGETQYF | TGTGCCAGCAGCATCGACAGGGGAGAGACCCAGTACTTC
TRBJ2-3 | NA | TRBV28 | TRBD2 | CASSLFRGGVDTQYF | TGTGCCAGCAGTTTATTTCGGGGGGGGGTAGATACGCAGTATTTT
TRBJ2-1 | NA | TRBV13 | TRBD2 | CASSWGLALNEQFF | TGTGCCAGCAGCTGGGGACTAGCACTCAATGAGCAGTTCTTC
TRBJ2-2 | few | TRBV5-4 | TRBD1 | CASSSDRGRVGELFF | TGTGCCAGCAGCTCGGACAGGGGGCGGGTCGGGGAGCTGTTTTTT
TRBJ1-5 | NA | TRBV4-2 | NA | CASSHADSNQPQHF | TGTGCCAGCAGCCACGCAGACAGCAATCAGCCCCAGCATTTT
TRBJ2-1 | NA | TRBV13 | NA | CASSLAAGSVSYNEQFF | TGTGCCAGCAGCTTAGCTGCCGGGTCCGTCTCCTACAATGAGCAGTTCTTC
TRBJ1-3 | NA | TRBV3-1/TRBV3-2 | NA | CASSPFYGENTIYF | TGTGCCAGCAGCCCCTTTTACGGAGAAAACACCATATATTTT
TRBJ2-5 | NA | TRBV5-4 | NA | CASSQQETQYF | TGTGCCAGCAGCCAGCAAGAGACCCAGTACTTC
TRBJ2-7 | once | TRBV19 | NA | CASSIDGSGTDYEQYF | TGTGCCAGTAGTATAGATGGCTCCGGGACCGATTACGAGCAGTACTTC
TRBJ1-3 | NA | TRBV28 | NA | CASSLSFYSGNTIYF | TGTGCCAGCAGTTTATCCTTCTACTCTGGAAACACCATATATTTT
TRBJ2-7 | NA | TRBV10-1 | NA | CASSESTGPYEQYF | TGCGCCAGCAGTGAGTCGACGGGGCCCTACGAGCAGTACTTC
TRBJ2-3 | NA | TRBV11-2 | TRBD2 | CASSPDGRVRDTQYF | TGTGCCAGCAGCCCAGATGGGAGGGTTCGGGATACGCAGTATTTT
TRBJ1-3 | NA | TRBV14 | NA | CASSQGWGNTIYF | TGTGCCAGCAGCCAGGGCTGGGGAAACACCATATATTTT
TRBJ2-5 | NA | TRBV28 | NA | CASSQRPGTPYQETQYF | TGTGCCAGCAGCCAACGCCCAGGGACACCGTACCAAGAGACCCAGTACTTC
TRBJ1-5 | NA | TRBV30 | NA | CAWSEDSSWQPQHF | TGTGCCTGGAGTGAAGACAGTTCATGGCAGCCCCAGCATTTT
TRBJ2-2 | NA | TRBV4-1 | NA | CASSHSSETENTGELFF | TGCGCCAGCAGCCACTCATCGGAGACCGAAAACACCGGGGAGCTGTTTTTT
TRBJ1-4 | NA | TRBV25-1 | TRBD1 | CATLGQGAEKLFF | TGTGCCACACTGGGACAGGGGGCCGAAAAACTGTTTTTT
TRBJ1-2 | NA | TRBV6-6 | NA | CASSNRYGYTF | TGTGCCAGCAGTAATCGGTATGGCTACACCTTC
TRBJ2-2 | NA | TRBV5-4 | NA | CASSPIPGLDGTGELFF | TGTGCCAGCAGCCCGATCCCGGGACTGGATGGCACCGGGGAGCTGTTTTTT
TRBJ2-7 | NA | TRBV7-8 | TRBD2 | CASSLAGGREQYF | TGTGCCAGCAGCTTAGCCGGGGGGAGGGAGCAGTACTTC
TRBJ2-3 | NA | TRBV3-1/TRBV3-2 | TRBD2 | CASSQELGLAALWPDTQYF | TGTGCCAGCAGCCAAGAATTGGGACTAGCGGCCCTCTGGCCCGATACGCAGTATTTT
TRBJ1-6 | NA | TRBV9 | NA | CASSVGSSPLHF | TGTGCCAGCAGCGTAGGATCTTCACCCCTCCACTTT
TRBJ1-2 | NA | TRBV27 | NA | CASRGVGGFLYGYTF | TGTGCCAGCAGGGGGGTGGGCGGCTTTCTCTATGGCTACACCTTC
TRBJ1-1 | NA | TRBV5-1 | NA | CASSLAHPGTEAFF | TGCGCCAGCAGCTTGGCACACCCAGGGACTGAAGCTTTCTTT
TRBJ1-1 | NA | TRBV15 | NA | CATSRDWATEAFF | TGTGCCACCAGCAGAGATTGGGCGACTGAAGCTTTCTTT
TRBJ1-5 | NA | TRBV6-1 | NA | CASSEVRVRQPQHF | TGTGCCAGCAGTGAAGTAAGGGTTCGGCAGCCCCAGCATTTT
TRBJ1-1 | NA | TRBV19 | NA | CATASGITEAFF | TGTGCCACCGCTTCGGGGATCACTGAAGCTTTCTTT